This T cell receptor beta chain was profiled in a study of cytomegalovirus exposure and HLA in healthy donors. With 4 bases removed from V and 3 bases from J, the gap between germline ends came to 14 bases. This CDR3 is built from 15 residues. Germline CDR1 is SGHRS and CDR2 is YFSETQ. The PCR ran on 60 Vbeta and 13 Jbeta primers. The repertoire was sequenced with immunoSEQ multiplex PCR; TCRdb's copy has only in-frame clones and lacks some. The table shows around 190,000 clones, with approximately 86% occurring only once. This chain joins TRBV5-1 and TRBJ2-1; weak D call: TRBD1 (7 bases). This TCR derives from a woman aged 18 to 35 in good health and CMV-seronegative. Sequenced material: PBMCs. The CDR3 protein is CASSPEGTDYNEQFF. As DNA, the CDR3 is TGCGCCAGCAGCCCGGAGGGGACAGACTACAATGAGCAGTTCTTC.